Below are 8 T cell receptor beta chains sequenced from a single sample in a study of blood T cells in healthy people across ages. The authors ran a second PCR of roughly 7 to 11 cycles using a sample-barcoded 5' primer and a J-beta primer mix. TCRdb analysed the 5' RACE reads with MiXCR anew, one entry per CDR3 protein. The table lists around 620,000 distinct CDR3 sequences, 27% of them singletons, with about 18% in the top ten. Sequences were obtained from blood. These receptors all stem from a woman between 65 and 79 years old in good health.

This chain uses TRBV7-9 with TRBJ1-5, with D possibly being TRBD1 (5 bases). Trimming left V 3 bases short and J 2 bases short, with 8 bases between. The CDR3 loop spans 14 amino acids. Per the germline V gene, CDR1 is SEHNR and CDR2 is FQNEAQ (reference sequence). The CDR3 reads CASSFGHGNQPQHF. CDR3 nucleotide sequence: TGTGCCAGCAGCTTCGGACACGGCAATCAGCCCCAGCATTTT.

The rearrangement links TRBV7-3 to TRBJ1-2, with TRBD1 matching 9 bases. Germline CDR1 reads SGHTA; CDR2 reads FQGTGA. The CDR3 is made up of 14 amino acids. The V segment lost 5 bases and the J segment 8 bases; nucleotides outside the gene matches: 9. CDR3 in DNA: TGTGCCAGCAGCCGACAGGGGGGTCTTGAGGGCTACACCTTC. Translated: CASSRQGGLEGYTF.

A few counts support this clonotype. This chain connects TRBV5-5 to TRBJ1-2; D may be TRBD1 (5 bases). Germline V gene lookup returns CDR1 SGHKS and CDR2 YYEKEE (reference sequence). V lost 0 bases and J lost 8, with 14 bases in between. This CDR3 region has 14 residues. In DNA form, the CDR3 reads TGTGCCAGCAGCTTGGCAGGGACCCTGGGCGGCTACACCTTC. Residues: CASSLAGTLGGYTF. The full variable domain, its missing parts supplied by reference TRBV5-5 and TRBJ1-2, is DAGVTQSPTHLIKTRGQQVTLRCSPISGHKSVSWYQQVLGQGPQFIFQYYEKEERGRGNFPDRFSARQFPNYSSELNVNALLLGDSALYLCASSLAGTLGGYTFGSGTRLTVV.

For the CDR3, the DNA is TGTGCCAGCAGCGTAGAGGAGGGGTACACTGAAGCTTTCTTT. This codes for CASSVEEGYTEAFF. The rearrangement joins TRBV9 to TRBJ1-1, with D perhaps TRBD1 (5 bases). This CDR3 is 14 amino acids long. Trimming stripped 0 bases from V and 3 bases from J, with 9 bases between. CDR1 and CDR2 (germline): SGDLS, YYNGEE.

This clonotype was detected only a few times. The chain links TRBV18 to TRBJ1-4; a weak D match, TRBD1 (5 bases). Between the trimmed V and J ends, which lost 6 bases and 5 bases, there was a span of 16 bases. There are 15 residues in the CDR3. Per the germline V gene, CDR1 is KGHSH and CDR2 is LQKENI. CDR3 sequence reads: CASSTGTLRNEKLFF. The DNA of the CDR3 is TGTGCCAGCTCGACCGGGACCCTGAGGAATGAAAAACTGTTTTTT.

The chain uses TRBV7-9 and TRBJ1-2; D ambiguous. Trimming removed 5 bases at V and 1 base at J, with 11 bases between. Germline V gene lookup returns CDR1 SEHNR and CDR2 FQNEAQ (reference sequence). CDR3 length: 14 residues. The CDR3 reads CASSPSGVNYGYTF. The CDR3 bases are TGTGCCAGCAGCCCTTCCGGGGTTAACTATGGCTACACCTTC.

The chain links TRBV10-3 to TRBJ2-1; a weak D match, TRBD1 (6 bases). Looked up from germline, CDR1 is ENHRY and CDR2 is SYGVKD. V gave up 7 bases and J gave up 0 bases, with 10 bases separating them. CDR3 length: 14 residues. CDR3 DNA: TGTGCCATCATCAGGGGCGGCTCCTACAATGAGCAGTTCTTC. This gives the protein CAIIRGGSYNEQFF.

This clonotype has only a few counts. The CDR3 sequence: CASGTGGTGELFF. The CDR3 region has the DNA TGTGCGTCCGGGACAGGGGGTACCGGGGAGCTGTTTTTT. This chain joins TRBV30 and TRBJ2-2; 11 nucleotides agree with TRBD1. CDR3 length equals 13 residues. The germline V gene encodes CDR1 GTSNPN and CDR2 SVGIG (reference sequence).